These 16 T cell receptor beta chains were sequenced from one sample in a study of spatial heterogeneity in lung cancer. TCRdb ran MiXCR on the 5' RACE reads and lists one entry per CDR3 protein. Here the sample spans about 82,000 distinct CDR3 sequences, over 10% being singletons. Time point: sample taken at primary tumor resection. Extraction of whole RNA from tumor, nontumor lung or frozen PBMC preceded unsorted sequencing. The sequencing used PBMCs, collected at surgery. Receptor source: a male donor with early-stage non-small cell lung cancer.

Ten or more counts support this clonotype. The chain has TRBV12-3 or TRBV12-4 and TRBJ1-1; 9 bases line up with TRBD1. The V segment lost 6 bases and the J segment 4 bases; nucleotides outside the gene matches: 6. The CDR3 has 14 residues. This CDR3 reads CASRLQGAGTEAFF. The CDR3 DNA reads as TGTGCCAGCAGATTACAGGGGGCTGGCACTGAAGCTTTCTTT.

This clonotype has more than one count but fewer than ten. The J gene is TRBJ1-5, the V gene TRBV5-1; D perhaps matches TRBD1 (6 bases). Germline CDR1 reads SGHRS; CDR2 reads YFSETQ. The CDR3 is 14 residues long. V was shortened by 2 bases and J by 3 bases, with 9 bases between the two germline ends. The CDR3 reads CASSLSGDNQPQHF. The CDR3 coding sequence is TGCGCCAGCAGCTTATCAGGGGACAATCAGCCCCAGCATTTT.

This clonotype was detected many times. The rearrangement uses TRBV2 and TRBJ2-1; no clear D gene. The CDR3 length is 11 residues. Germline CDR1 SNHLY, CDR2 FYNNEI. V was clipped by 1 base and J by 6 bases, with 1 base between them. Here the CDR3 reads CASSEVNEQFF. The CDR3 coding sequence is TGTGCCAGCAGTGAAGTCAATGAGCAGTTCTTC.

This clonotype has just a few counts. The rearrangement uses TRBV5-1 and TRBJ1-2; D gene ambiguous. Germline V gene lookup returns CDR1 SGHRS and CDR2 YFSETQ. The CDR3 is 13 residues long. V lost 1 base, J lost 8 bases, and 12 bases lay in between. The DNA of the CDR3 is TGCGCCAGCAGCTTGCCGGCCGGGGAAGGCTACACCTTC. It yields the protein CASSLPAGEGYTF.

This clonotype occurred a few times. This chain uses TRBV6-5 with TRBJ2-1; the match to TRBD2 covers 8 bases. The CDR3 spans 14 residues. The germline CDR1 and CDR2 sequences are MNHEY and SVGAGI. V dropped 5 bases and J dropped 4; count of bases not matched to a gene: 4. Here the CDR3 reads CASSGLAGYNEQFF. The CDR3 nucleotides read TGTGCCAGCAGTGGACTAGCTGGTTACAATGAGCAGTTCTTC.

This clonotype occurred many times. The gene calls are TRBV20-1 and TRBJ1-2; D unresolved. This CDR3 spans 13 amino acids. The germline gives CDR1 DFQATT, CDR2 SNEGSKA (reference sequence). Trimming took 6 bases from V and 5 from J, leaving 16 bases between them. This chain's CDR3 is CSALFRREYGYTF. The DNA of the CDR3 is TGCAGTGCCCTCTTTAGGAGGGAATATGGCTACACCTTC.

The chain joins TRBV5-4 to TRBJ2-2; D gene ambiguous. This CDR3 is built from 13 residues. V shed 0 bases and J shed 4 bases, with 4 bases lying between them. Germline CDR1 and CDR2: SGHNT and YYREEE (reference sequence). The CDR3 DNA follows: TGTGCCAGCAGCTTGGATAGCACCGGGGAGCTGTTTTTT. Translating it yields CASSLDSTGELFF. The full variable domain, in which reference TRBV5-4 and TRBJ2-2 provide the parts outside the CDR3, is ETGVTQSPTHLIKTRGQQVTLRCSSQSGHNTVSWYQQALGQGPQFIFQYYREEENGRGNFPPRFSGLQFPNYSSELNVNALELDDSALYLCASSLDSTGELFFGEGSRLTVL.

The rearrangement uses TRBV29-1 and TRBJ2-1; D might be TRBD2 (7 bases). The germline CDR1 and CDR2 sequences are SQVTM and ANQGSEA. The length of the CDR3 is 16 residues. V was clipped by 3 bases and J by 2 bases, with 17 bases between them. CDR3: CSVDRGGPDTYNEQFF. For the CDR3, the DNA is TGCAGCGTTGATAGGGGGGGACCCGACACCTACAATGAGCAGTTCTTC.

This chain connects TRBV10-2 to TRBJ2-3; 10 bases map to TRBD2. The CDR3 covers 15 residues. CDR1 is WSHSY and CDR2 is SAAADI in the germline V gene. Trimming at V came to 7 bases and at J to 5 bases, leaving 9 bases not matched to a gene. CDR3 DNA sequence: TGCGCCAGCATGAAGCTAGCGGGAGTCGGAGATACGCAGTATTTT. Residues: CASMKLAGVGDTQYF.

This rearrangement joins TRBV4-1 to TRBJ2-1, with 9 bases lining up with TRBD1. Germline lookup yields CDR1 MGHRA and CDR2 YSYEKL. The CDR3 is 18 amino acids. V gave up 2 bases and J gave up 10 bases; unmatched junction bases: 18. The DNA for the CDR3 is TGCGCCAGCAGCCAACACGCCTTTGGACAGGGGCGTCCAAGGGAGCAGTTCTTC. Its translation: CASSQHAFGQGRPREQFF.

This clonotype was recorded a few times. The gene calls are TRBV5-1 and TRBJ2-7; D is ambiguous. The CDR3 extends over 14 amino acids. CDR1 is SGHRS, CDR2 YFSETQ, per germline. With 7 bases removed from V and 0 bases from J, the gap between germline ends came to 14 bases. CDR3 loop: CASAKGESSYEQYF. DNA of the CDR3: TGCGCCAGCGCCAAAGGCGAAAGCTCCTACGAGCAGTACTTC.

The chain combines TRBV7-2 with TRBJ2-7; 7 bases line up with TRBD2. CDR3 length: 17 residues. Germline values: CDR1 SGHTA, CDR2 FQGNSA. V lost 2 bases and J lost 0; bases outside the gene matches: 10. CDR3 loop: CASSLSLWEGSSYEQYF. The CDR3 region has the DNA TGTGCCAGCAGCTTATCCCTATGGGAGGGAAGCTCCTACGAGCAGTACTTC.

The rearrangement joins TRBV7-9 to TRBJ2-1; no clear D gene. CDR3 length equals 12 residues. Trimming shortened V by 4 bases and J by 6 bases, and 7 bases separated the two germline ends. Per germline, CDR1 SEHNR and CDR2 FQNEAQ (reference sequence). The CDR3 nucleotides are TGTGCCAGCAGCTCGGAAGTCAATGAGCAGTTCTTC. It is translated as CASSSEVNEQFF.

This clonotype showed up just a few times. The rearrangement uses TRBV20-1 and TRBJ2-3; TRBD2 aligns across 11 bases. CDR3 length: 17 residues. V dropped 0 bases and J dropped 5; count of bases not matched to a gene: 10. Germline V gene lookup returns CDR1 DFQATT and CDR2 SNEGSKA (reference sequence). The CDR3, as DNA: TGCAGTGCTAGAGATAGGGGTAGCGGGGGGGAAAGAGATACGCAGTATTTT. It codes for CSARDRGSGGERDTQYF.

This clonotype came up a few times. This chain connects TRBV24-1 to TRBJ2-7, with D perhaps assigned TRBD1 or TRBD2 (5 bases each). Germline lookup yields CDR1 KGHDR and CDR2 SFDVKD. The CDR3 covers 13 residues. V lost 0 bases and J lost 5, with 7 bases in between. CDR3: CATSDLRGDEQYF. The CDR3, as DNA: TGTGCCACCAGTGATTTGCGAGGGGACGAGCAGTACTTC.

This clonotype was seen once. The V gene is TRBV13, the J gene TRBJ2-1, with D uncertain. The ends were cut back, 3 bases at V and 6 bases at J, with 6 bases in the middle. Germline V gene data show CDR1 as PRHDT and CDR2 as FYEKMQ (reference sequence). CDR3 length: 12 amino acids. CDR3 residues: CASSLPSNEQFF. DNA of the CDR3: TGTGCCAGCAGCTTGCCTTCCAATGAGCAGTTCTTC.